This TCR beta chain was obtained from a study of T cells after yellow fever vaccination. Study observations and caveats: Reappearing after the booster were most of the clones from primary vaccination (around 95% CD4, approximately 85% CD8).

TCRdb itself ran the 5' RACE reads through MiXCR, one entry per CDR3 protein. The table records 510,000 or so distinct CDR3 sequences, over 15% of them present only once. This clonotype was counted between two and nine times. Its specificity is not known. CDR1 and CDR2 from the germline V gene are MNHEY and SVGEGT. Trimming left V 8 bases short and J 9 bases short, with 17 bases between. The CDR3 extends over 13 amino acids. Sequenced here: PBMCs, sampled 15 days after the yellow fever booster vaccination. The V gene is TRBV6-2 or TRBV6-3, the J gene TRBJ2-1; the D gene is possibly TRBD2 (5 bases). The sequence was collected from a man in his thirties or forties who received the YFV17D yellow fever vaccine. The CDR3 region has the DNA TGTGCCAGCGCCCTAGCCCCAGGTACTGAGCAGTTCTTC. This codes for CASALAPGTEQFF.